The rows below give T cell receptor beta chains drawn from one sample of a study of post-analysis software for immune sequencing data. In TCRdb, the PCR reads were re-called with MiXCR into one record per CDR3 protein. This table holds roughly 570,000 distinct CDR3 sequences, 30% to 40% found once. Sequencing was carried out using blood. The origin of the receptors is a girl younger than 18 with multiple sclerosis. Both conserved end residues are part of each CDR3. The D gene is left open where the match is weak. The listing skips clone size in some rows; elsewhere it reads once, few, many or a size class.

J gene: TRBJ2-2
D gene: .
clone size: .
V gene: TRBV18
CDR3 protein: CASSDLQNTGELFF
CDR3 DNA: TGTGCCAGCTCAGATCTCCAGAACACCGGGGAGCTGTTTTTT

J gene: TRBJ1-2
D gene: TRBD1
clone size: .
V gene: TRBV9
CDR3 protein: CASSSWTGDGYTF
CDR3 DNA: TGTGCCAGCAGCTCATGGACAGGGGACGGCTACACCTTC

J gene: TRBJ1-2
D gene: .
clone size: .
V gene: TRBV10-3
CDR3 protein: CAISPENYGYTF
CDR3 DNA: TGTGCAATAAGCCCGGAGAACTATGGCTACACCTTC

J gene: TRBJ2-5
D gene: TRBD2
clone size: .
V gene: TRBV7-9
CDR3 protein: CASSFSAGEEQYF
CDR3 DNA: TGTGCCAGCAGCTTCAGCGCGGGGGAGGAGCAGTACTTC

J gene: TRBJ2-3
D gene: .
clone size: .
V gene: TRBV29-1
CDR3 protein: CSVAPPLGTQYF
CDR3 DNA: TGCAGCGTTGCCCCACCCTTGGGTACGCAGTATTTT

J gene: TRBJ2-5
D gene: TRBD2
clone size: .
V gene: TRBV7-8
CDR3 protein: CASSPHAASGGPMGTQYF
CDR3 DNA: TGTGCCAGCAGCCCCCATGCGGCTAGCGGGGGGCCTATGGGGACCCAGTACTTC

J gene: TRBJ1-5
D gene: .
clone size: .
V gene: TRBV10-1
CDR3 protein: CASSESRRGGGNQPQHF
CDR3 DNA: TGCGCCAGCAGTGAGTCTAGGCGAGGGGGTGGAAATCAGCCCCAGCATTTT

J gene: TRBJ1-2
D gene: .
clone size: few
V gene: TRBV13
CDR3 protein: CASIRGGADNYGYTF
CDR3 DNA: TGTGCCAGCATCCGAGGGGGGGCGGATAACTATGGCTACACCTTC

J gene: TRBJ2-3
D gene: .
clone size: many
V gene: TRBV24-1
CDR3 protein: CATSPEHTDTQYF
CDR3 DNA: TGTGCCACCAGTCCGGAGCACACAGATACGCAGTATTTT

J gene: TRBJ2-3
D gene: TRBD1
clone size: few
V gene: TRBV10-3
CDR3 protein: CASHSGTGGDTQYF
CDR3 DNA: TGTGCCTCCCATAGTGGGACAGGGGGAGATACGCAGTATTTT

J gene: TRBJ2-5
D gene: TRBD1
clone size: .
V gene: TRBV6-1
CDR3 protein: CASNQKGGIQNQETQYF
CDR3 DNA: TGTGCCAGCAACCAAAAAGGGGGCATCCAAAACCAAGAGACCCAGTACTTC

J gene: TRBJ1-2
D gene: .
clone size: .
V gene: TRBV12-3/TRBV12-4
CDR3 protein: CASRYASGTQTPYGYTF
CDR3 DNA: TGTGCCAGCCGATACGCCTCCGGGACCCAGACGCCCTATGGCTACACCTTC

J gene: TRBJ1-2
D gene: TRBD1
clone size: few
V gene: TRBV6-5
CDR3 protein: CASSDPGQTYGYTF
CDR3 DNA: TGTGCCAGCAGCGATCCGGGACAGACCTATGGCTACACCTTC

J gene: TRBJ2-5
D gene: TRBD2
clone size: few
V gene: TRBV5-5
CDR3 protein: CASSFSGTTTYKQYF
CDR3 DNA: TGTGCCAGCAGCTTTTCGGGGACTACTACCTACAAGCAGTACTTC

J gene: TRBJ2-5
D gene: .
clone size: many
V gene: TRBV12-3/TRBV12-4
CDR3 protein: CASSLAGGGETQYF
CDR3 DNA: TGTGCCAGCAGTTTGGCCGGGGGCGGGGAGACCCAGTACTTC

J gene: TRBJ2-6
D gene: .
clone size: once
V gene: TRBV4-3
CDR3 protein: CASSQDWGPSGANVLTF
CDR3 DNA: TGCGCCAGCAGCCAAGATTGGGGCCCTTCTGGGGCCAACGTCCTGACTTTC

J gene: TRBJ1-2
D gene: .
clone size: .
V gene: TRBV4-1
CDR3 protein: CASSQRGFGYTF
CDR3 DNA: TGCGCCAGCAGCCAACGGGGATTTGGCTACACCTTC

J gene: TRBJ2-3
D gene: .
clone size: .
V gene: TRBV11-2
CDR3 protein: CASTSGASTDTQYF
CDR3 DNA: TGTGCCAGCACCTCCGGGGCCAGCACAGATACGCAGTATTTT

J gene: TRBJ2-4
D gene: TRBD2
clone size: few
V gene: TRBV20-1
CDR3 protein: CSAHAGLLAKNIQYF
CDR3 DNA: TGCAGTGCCCACGCGGGACTACTAGCCAAAAACATTCAGTACTTC

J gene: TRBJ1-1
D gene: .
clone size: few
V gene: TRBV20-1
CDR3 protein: CSARSEKLGGNTEAFF
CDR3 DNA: TGCAGTGCTAGATCCGAGAAGTTAGGCGGGAACACTGAAGCTTTCTTT

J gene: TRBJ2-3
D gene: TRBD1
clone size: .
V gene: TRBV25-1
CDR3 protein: CASSEIMTGGPDTQYF
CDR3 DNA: TGTGCCAGCAGTGAAATAATGACAGGGGGGCCAGATACGCAGTATTTT

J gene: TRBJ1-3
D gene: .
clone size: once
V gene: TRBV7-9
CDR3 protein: CASSLRTSSGNTIYF
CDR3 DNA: TGTGCCAGCAGCTTAAGGACGTCCTCTGGAAACACTATATATTTT

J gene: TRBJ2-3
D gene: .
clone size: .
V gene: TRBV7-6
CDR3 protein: CAGSKGRMTANTDTQYF
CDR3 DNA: TGTGCCGGCAGCAAAGGGAGAATGACAGCGAACACAGATACGCAGTATTTT

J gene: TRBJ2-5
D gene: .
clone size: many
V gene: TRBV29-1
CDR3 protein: CSVRKDTSETQYF
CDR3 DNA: TGCAGCGTCCGAAAGGACACGAGCGAGACCCAGTACTTC

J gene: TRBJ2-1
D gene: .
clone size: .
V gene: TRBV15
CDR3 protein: CATSWGRASEQFF
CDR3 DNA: TGTGCCACCAGCTGGGGCAGGGCTAGTGAGCAGTTCTTC

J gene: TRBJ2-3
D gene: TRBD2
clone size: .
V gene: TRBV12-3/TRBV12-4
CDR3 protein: CASSAGTSGGAFGTQYF
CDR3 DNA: TGTGCCAGCAGTGCGGGGACTAGCGGGGGGGCCTTCGGTACGCAGTATTTT

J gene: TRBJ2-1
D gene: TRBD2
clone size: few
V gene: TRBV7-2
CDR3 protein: CASSLSPTSGGANEQFF
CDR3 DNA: TGTGCCAGCAGCTTATCGCCGACTAGCGGGGGGGCGAATGAGCAGTTCTTC

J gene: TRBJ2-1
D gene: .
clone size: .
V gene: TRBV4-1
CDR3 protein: CASSYEGNEQFF
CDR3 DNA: TGCGCCAGCAGTTATGAGGGGAATGAGCAGTTCTTC

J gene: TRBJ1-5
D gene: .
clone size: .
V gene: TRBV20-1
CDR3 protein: CSARNRADQPQHF
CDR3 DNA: TGCAGTGCTAGAAACAGGGCTGATCAGCCCCAGCATTTT

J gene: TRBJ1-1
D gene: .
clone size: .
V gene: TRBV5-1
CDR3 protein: CASSLPTDTEAFF
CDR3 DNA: TGCGCCAGCAGCTTACCGACAGACACTGAAGCTTTCTTT

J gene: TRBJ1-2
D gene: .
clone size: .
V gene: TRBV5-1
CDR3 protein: CASRPQGSPPYGYTF
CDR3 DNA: TGCGCCAGCAGGCCCCAGGGGTCCCCCCCCTATGGCTACACCTTC

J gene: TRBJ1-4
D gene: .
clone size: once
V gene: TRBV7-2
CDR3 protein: CASCLDRGNEKLFF
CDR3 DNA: TGTGCCAGCTGCTTAGATAGGGGCAATGAAAAACTGTTTTTT

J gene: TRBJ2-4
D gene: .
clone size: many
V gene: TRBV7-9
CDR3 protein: CASSLRSQNIQYF
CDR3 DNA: TGTGCCAGCAGCTTACGTAGTCAAAACATTCAGTACTTC

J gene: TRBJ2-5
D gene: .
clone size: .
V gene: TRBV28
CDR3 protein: CAGSFKETQYF
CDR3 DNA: TGTGCCGGCAGTTTTAAAGAGACCCAGTACTTC

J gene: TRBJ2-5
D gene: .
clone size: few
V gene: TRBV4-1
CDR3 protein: CASSQEAPGQETQYF
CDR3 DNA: TGCGCCAGCAGCCAAGAGGCGCCGGGGCAAGAGACCCAGTACTTC

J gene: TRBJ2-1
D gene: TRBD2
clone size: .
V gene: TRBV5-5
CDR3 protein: CASSGGLAGGSFNEQFF
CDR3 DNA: TGTGCCAGCAGCGGGGGACTAGCGGGGGGGTCCTTTAATGAGCAGTTCTTC

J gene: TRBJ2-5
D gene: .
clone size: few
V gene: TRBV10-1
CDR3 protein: CASSPRQETFQETQYF
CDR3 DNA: TGCGCCAGCAGCCCTAGACAGGAGACCTTCCAAGAGACCCAGTACTTC

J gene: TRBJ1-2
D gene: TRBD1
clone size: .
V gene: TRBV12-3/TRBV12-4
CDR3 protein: CASTSIGTVFTNYGYTF
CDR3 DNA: TGTGCCAGCACCTCGATCGGGACAGTTTTCACTAACTATGGCTACACCTTC

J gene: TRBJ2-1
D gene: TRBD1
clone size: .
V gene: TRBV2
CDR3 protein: CASRGTGDIEQFF
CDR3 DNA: TGTGCCAGCAGGGGGACAGGGGACATTGAGCAGTTCTTC

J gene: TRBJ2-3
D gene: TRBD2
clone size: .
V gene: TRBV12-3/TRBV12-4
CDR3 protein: CASSFGAGDTTDTQYF
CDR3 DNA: TGTGCCAGCAGTTTTGGAGCGGGGGATACCACAGATACGCAGTATTTT

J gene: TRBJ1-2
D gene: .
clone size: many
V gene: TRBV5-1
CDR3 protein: CASSPGGDYGYTF
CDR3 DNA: TGTGCCAGCAGTCCAGGTGGGGACTATGGCTACACCTTC

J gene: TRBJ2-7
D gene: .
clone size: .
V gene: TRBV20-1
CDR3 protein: CSASQSRPSGQYF
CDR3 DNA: TGCAGTGCTAGCCAGTCAAGGCCCTCCGGCCAGTACTTC

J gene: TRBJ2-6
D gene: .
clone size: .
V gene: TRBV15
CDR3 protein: CATSRDPGDPRPGANVLTF
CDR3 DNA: TGTGCCACCAGCAGAGATCCGGGGGATCCGCGTCCTGGGGCCAACGTCCTGACTTTC

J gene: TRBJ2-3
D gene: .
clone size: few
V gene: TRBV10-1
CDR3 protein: CASSESITYTQYF
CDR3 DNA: TGCGCCAGCAGTGAGTCGATCACATATACGCAGTATTTT

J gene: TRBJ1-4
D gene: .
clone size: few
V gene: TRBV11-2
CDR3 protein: CASSFGDSSNEKLFF
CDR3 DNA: TGTGCCAGCAGCTTTGGGGACTCTTCTAATGAAAAACTGTTTTTT

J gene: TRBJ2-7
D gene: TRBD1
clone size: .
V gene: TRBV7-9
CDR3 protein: CASSPDRTGYNEQYF
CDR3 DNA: TGTGCCAGCAGCCCGGACCGGACAGGGTACAACGAGCAGTACTTC

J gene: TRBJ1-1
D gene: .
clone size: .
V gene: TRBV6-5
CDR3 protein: CASSGLFDILPEAFF
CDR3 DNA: TGTGCCAGCAGCGGCTTATTCGACATTCTTCCTGAAGCTTTCTTT

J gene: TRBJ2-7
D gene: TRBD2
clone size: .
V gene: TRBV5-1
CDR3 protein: CASSPTGGLTSYEQYF
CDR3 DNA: TGCGCCAGCAGCCCAACGGGGGGGTTAACCTCCTACGAGCAGTACTTC

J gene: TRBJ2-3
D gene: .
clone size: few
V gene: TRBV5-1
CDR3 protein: CASGGTDMQYF
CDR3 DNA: TGCGCCAGCGGCGGGACGGACATGCAGTATTTT

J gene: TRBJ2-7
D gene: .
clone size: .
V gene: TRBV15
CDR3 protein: CATSRGGTPTKSNNEQYF
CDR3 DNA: TGTGCCACCAGCAGAGGTGGTACCCCAACGAAATCTAACAATGAGCAGTACTTC

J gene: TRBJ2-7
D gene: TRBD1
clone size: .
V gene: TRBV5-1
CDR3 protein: CASSTHRGGNSYEQYF
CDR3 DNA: TGCGCCAGCAGCACTCACAGGGGTGGGAACTCCTACGAGCAGTACTTC

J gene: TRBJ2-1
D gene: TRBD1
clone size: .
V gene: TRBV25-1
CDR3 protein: CASTGTVNYNEQFF
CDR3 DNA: TGTGCCAGCACCGGGACAGTGAACTACAATGAGCAGTTCTTC

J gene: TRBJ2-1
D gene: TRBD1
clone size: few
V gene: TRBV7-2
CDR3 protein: CASSSGDRGSSYNEQFF
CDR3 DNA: TGTGCCAGCAGCTCAGGGGACAGGGGCTCCTCCTACAATGAGCAGTTCTTC

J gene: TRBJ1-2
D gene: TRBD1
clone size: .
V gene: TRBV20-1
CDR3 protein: CSAPPRGQGFNYGYTF
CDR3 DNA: TGCAGTGCCCCCCCAAGAGGACAGGGCTTTAACTATGGCTACACCTTC